The 3 T cell receptor beta chains below all came from one sample that was sequenced in a study of blood T cell repertoires in COVID-19. Method: immunoSEQ multiplex PCR; TCRdb's copy keeps in-frame clones and lacks some. The sample records approximately 210,000 clones, around nine tenths being singletons. The specimen was PBMCs or T cells enriched from blood (not recorded which). These receptors all stem from a man aged 30-40 years in a cohort exposed to, infected with or recovered from COVID-19 (not recorded which).

The chain couples TRBV29-1 to TRBJ2-1; the match to TRBD2 covers 10 bases. The V gene's germline CDR1 is SQVTM and CDR2 ANQGSEA. The junction had 2 bases not matched to a gene; V was cut back by 6 bases and J by 0 bases. This CDR3 region has 14 residues. CDR3 nucleotide sequence: TGCAGCGTCCCTAGCGGGAGCTCCTACAATGAGCAGTTCTTC. Translation gives CSVPSGSSYNEQFF.

V is TRBV28 and J is TRBJ1-1; a weak D match, TRBD1 (6 bases). The V gene lost 1 base and the J gene lost 4 bases, with 10 bases spanning the gap. The germline V gene has CDR1 MDHEN and CDR2 SYDVKM. The CDR3 extends over 14 amino acids. The CDR3 DNA reads TGTGCCAGCAGTTTATCTACAGGGTTCACTGAAGCTTTCTTT. Translating gives CASSLSTGFTEAFF.

V and J are TRBV4-1 and TRBJ1-3; D gene ambiguous. CDR1 is MGHRA, CDR2 YSYEKL, per germline. V was shortened by 1 base and J by 6 bases, with 13 bases between the two germline ends. The CDR3 is made up of 15 amino acids. The CDR3 sequence: CASSQASGLKNTIYF. In nucleotides, the CDR3 is TGCGCCAGCAGCCAAGCGTCAGGACTGAAAAACACCATATATTTT.